One and the same sample provided the 27 T cell receptor beta chains below, sequenced in a study of T cell repertoires in cytomegalovirus infection. TCRdb fed the reads into MiXCR, producing one record per CDR3 protein. The sample yields about 130,000 distinct CDR3 sequences, more than 30% seen once. The antigens for these receptors are not known. The sample consisted of CD8+ T cells from cultured PBMCs, taken from culture after CMV antigen stimulation. The receptors derive from a human donor in good health (CMV status not recorded). Some clones in this sample may be carry-over from other donors' samples.

This sequence joins TRBV15 and TRBJ2-7, with 11 bases matching TRBD1. The V gene's germline CDR1 is LNHNV and CDR2 YYDKDF (reference sequence). There are 14 residues in the CDR3. The ends lost 4 bases at V and 4 bases at J; junction bases unmatched: 3. The CDR3 nucleotides are TGTGCCACCAGCAAAGGACAGGGGGCGTACGAGCAGTACTTC. As protein: CATSKGQGAYEQYF.

This chain links TRBV5-8 with TRBJ1-5; no definite D call. The germline V and J ends were trimmed by 0 bases and 7 bases, with 14 bases remaining between them. Germline lookup yields CDR1 SGHTS and CDR2 YDEGEE. The CDR3 runs to 15 residues. The CDR3 sequence: CASSLVGVKRQPQHF. In DNA, the CDR3 is TGTGCCAGCAGCTTGGTTGGGGTAAAGCGGCAGCCCCAGCATTTT. The variable domain in full, completed from reference TRBV5-8 and TRBJ1-5, reads EAGVTQSPTHLIKTRGQQATLRCSPISGHTSVYWYQQALGLGLQFLLWYDEGEERNRGNFPPRFSGRQFPNYSSELNVNALELEDSALYLCASSLVGVKRQPQHFGDGTRLSIL.

The table lists this clonotype with many counts. The chain joins TRBV7-8 to TRBJ1-6, with D unclear. Germline V gene data show CDR1 as SGHVS and CDR2 as FQNEAQ. The CDR3 loop spans 13 amino acids. The germline V and J ends were trimmed by 1 base and 11 bases, with 9 bases remaining between them. This CDR3 is CASSLGAGTPLHF. In DNA form, the CDR3 reads TGTGCCAGCAGCTTAGGAGCGGGCACACCCCTCCACTTT.

Concerning this clonotype: One end of the junction does not line up with germline, which may come from a read error. V is TRBV7-2 and J is TRBJ1-6; D ambiguous. The CDR3 is 15 amino acids. The germline V gene has CDR1 SGHTA and CDR2 FQGNSA. CDR3: CASKTRSSYNSPLYF. The CDR3 nucleotides are TGTGCCAGCAAAACTAGGAGCTCCTATAATTCACCCCTCTACTTT.

The V gene is TRBV6-1, the J gene TRBJ2-1; TRBD2 matches 8 bases. The CDR3 has 14 amino acids. Losses at the gene ends were 4 bases for V and 4 bases for J; bases not matched to a gene: 3. The germline V gene encodes CDR1 MNHNS and CDR2 SASEGT. The CDR3 is CASSVGGAYNEQFF. The CDR3 nucleotides read TGTGCCAGCAGTGTCGGGGGGGCGTACAATGAGCAGTTCTTC.

The chain recombines TRBV11-2 with TRBJ2-5, with TRBD1 matching 8 bases. The CDR3 contains 15 residues. The junction had 6 bases not matched to a gene; V was cut back by 3 bases and J by 3 bases. CDR1 and CDR2 (germline): SGHAT, FQNNGV. CDR3 sequence reads: CASSFSGGAEETQYF. The CDR3 region has the DNA TGTGCCAGCAGCTTCTCAGGGGGCGCGGAAGAGACCCAGTACTTC.

The genes are TRBV14 and TRBJ2-1; weak D call: TRBD1 (5 bases). Germline V gene lookup returns CDR1 SGHDN and CDR2 FVKESK. Trimming left V 1 base short and J 10 bases short, with 11 bases between. This CDR3 has 13 residues. CDR3 region: CASSQVPGIEQFF. In DNA, the CDR3 is TGTGCCAGCAGCCAAGTTCCAGGGATCGAGCAGTTCTTC.

This clonotype appeared a few times. V gene TRBV6-6 combines with J gene TRBJ1-5; 8 bases agree with TRBD1. The V gene end was trimmed by 5 bases and the J gene end by 1 base; junction bases not matched to a gene: 4. This CDR3 has 15 residues. The germline gives CDR1 MNHNY, CDR2 SVGAGI (reference sequence). The CDR3 loop reads CASSEDRASNQPQHF. Here the CDR3 DNA reads TGTGCCAGCAGTGAGGACAGGGCCAGCAATCAGCCCCAGCATTTT.

This clonotype was observed at least ten times. The germline gene is not matched at one end of the junction; a read error may be the cause. The chain joins TRBV7-7 to TRBJ2-7, with 7 nucleotides matching TRBD1. Per the germline V gene, CDR1 is SSHAT and CDR2 is FNYEAQ (reference sequence). This CDR3 has 15 amino acids. The CDR3 here is CASSLGGQSSYEQYF. The CDR3 region has the DNA TGTGCTAGCAGCTTAGGGGGACAGAGCTCCTACGAGCAGTACTTC.

V is TRBV27 and J is TRBJ2-7; the D gene is possibly TRBD1 (6 bases). The germline V and J ends were trimmed by 5 bases and 0 bases, with 11 bases remaining between them. The CDR3 is 14 residues long. Germline V CDR1 and CDR2: MNHEY, SMNVEV (reference sequence). The CDR3 DNA is TGTGCCAGCAGTATACTGGACAGCTCCTACGAGCAGTACTTC. Its protein is CASSILDSSYEQYF.

The genes are TRBV7-6 and TRBJ1-1; D possibly corresponds to TRBD1 (5 bases). The germline V gene has CDR1 SGHVS and CDR2 FNYEAQ. CDR3 length: 14 amino acids. Trimming removed 5 bases from V and 7 bases from J, with 17 bases in between. CDR3 in DNA: TGTGCCAGCAGCCCTTTTTGGGACTCTCATGAAGCTTTCTTT. Amino acids: CASSPFWDSHEAFF.

The rearrangement joins TRBV28 to TRBJ2-1; 8 bases agree with TRBD2. The CDR3 loop spans 16 amino acids. Germline V CDR1 and CDR2: MDHEN, SYDVKM. Trimming cost V 2 bases and J 3 bases; bases outside gene matches: 6. CDR3 loop: CASSLRAGVGYNEQFF. DNA for the CDR3: TGTGCCAGCAGTTTAAGAGCGGGGGTGGGCTACAATGAGCAGTTCTTC. The whole variable domain, filled in from reference TRBV28 and TRBJ2-1, reads DVKVTQSSRYLVKRTGEKVFLECVQDMDHENMFWYRQDPGLGLRLIYFSYDVKMKEKGDIPEGYSVSREKKERFSLILESASTNQTSMYLCASSLRAGVGYNEQFFGPGTRLTVL.

The rearrangement joins TRBV19 to TRBJ2-1; perhaps TRBD1 as D (6 bases). The CDR3 is 15 amino acids. Germline CDR1 reads LNHDA; CDR2 reads SQIVND (reference sequence). The V and J ends lost 6 bases and 3 bases respectively, with 15 bases between them. The CDR3 loop reads CASSRTASNYNEQFF. The CDR3 bases are TGTGCCAGTAGCAGGACAGCCAGCAACTACAATGAGCAGTTCTTC.

In its sample, this clonotype was seen a few times. The rearrangement links TRBV7-2 to TRBJ2-5; 10 positions match TRBD2. The CDR3 contains 18 residues. The germline V gene encodes CDR1 SGHTA and CDR2 FQGNSA. The J segment lost 2 bases and the V segment lost 5 bases, leaving 14 bases of the junction unmatched. CDR3: CASSPSLLVAGGQETQYF. In DNA, the CDR3 is TGTGCCAGCAGCCCCAGTTTATTAGTAGCGGGGGGACAAGAGACCCAGTACTTC.

The sample holds a few counts of this clonotype. J is TRBJ2-7 and V is TRBV19; 7 positions match TRBD1. The CDR3 extends over 16 amino acids. V was clipped by 5 bases and J by 7 bases; unmatched bases: 17. Germline V CDR1 and CDR2: LNHDA, SQIVND (reference sequence). Written as DNA, the CDR3 is TGTGCCAGTAGTCGGAAGTGGACAGGAATACTATTGGAGCAGTACTTC. Protein sequence: CASSRKWTGILLEQYF.

As regards this clonotype: One junction end does not reproduce the germline sequence, and a read error may be involved. This rearrangement joins TRBV12-3 or TRBV12-4 to TRBJ2-3, with 9 positions matching TRBD2. CDR3 length: 16 residues. Here the CDR3 reads CASSFGLAKHTDSQYF. In DNA, the CDR3 is TGTGCCAGCAGTTTTGGACTAGCGAAACACACAGATTCGCAGTATTTT.

This clonotype has more than one count but fewer than ten. The chain recombines TRBV4-2 with TRBJ1-6; no clear D gene. V was shortened by 4 bases and J by 4 bases, with 17 bases between the two germline ends. This CDR3 is 17 amino acids long. Germline V lookup: CDR1 LGHNA, CDR2 YNFKEQ. The CDR3 sequence: CASSLISLAEYNSPLHF. CDR3 coding DNA: TGTGCCAGCAGCCTCATCTCGTTGGCGGAATATAATTCACCCCTCCACTTT.

This chain joins TRBV12-3 or TRBV12-4 and TRBJ2-1; D is perhaps TRBD1 or TRBD2 (6 bases each). Deletions cut 3 bases from V and 6 bases from J, with 12 bases between. This CDR3 contains 14 residues. This CDR3 reads CASSFGGQGNEQFF. CDR3 in DNA: TGTGCCAGCAGTTTCGGGGGCCAAGGCAATGAGCAGTTCTTC.

The CDR3 DNA reads as TGTGCCAGCAGCTTAGTCGTCTCCGCCGGGGAGCTGTTTTTT. Its protein product is CASSLVVSAGELFF. The gene calls are TRBV7-6 and TRBJ2-2; no clear D gene. The V gene lost 1 base and the J gene lost 6 bases, with 9 bases spanning the gap. Germline CDR1 reads SGHVS; CDR2 reads FNYEAQ. This CDR3 has 14 residues.

This clonotype showed up just a few times. This chain connects TRBV5-4 to TRBJ2-1, with 8 positions matching TRBD2. Trimming took 4 bases from V and 7 from J; bases not matched to a gene: 10. Germline CDR1 is SGHNT and CDR2 is YYREEE (reference sequence). The CDR3 sequence is 15 residues long. CDR3 in DNA: TGTGCCAGCAGCGACCGGGGTAGCGGGGCAAATGAGCAGTTCTTC. This sequence encodes CASSDRGSGANEQFF. Combining the CDR3 with reference TRBV5-4 and TRBJ2-1 gives the whole variable domain ETGVTQSPTHLIKTRGQQVTLRCSSQSGHNTVSWYQQALGQGPQFIFQYYREEENGRGNFPPRFSGLQFPNYSSELNVNALELDDSALYLCASSDRGSGANEQFFGPGTRLTVL.

This rearrangement joins TRBV7-4 to TRBJ2-7, with 9 bases aligning to TRBD1. Trimming removed 6 bases from V and 8 bases from J; junction bases left unmatched: 11. The CDR3 spans 14 residues. Germline V gene data show CDR1 as SGHVT and CDR2 as SQSDAQ. CDR3: CASSPRDRVYKQYF. In nucleotides, the CDR3 is TGTGCCAGCAGTCCCCGGGACAGGGTTTACAAGCAGTACTTC.

The V and J genes are TRBV29-1 and TRBJ2-4, with no clear D. In germline, CDR1 is SQVTM, CDR2 ANQGSEA. V dropped 3 bases and J dropped 5 bases, with 8 bases sitting between them. The CDR3 is 12 residues long. The CDR3 DNA follows: TGCAGCGTTGATGGAATGGAAAACATTCAGTACTTC. It specifies CSVDGMENIQYF.

The chain uses TRBV28 and TRBJ2-3; no firm D call. Germline CDR1 and CDR2: MDHEN and SYDVKM. There are 14 residues in the CDR3. With 5 bases removed from V and 3 bases from J, the gap between germline ends came to 12 bases. The CDR3 here is CASSTRRSTDTQYF. The CDR3 nucleotides read TGTGCCAGCAGTACTCGGCGCAGTACAGATACGCAGTATTTT.

In DNA, the CDR3 is TGCGCCAGCAGCTTCGGGGGAAGCGGATGGGGCACTGAAGCTTTCTTT. Its protein product is CASSFGGSGWGTEAFF. J is TRBJ1-1 and V is TRBV5-1; D is perhaps TRBD1 (5 bases). Germline-derived CDR1 and CDR2 are SGHRS and YFSETQ. The CDR3 runs to 16 residues. Between the trimmed V and J ends, which lost 2 bases and 4 bases, there was a span of 18 bases.

The rearrangement links TRBV12-3 or TRBV12-4 to TRBJ2-1; D possibly matches TRBD1 or TRBD2 (7 bases each). The CDR3 is 16 residues long. Trimming shortened V by 6 bases and J by 0 bases, and 15 bases separated the two germline ends. CDR3 region: CASRPGGAHSYNEQFF. The CDR3 region has the DNA TGTGCCAGCAGACCAGGGGGGGCCCACTCCTACAATGAGCAGTTCTTC.

The rearrangement uses TRBV7-9 and TRBJ2-2; D is undetermined. V was clipped by 8 bases and J by 0 bases, with 16 bases between them. The germline V gene encodes CDR1 SEHNR and CDR2 FQNEAQ (reference sequence). The CDR3 has 16 residues. The CDR3 DNA follows: TGTGCCAGCCATCAATTATCTAGTGCGAACACCGGGGAGCTGTTTTTT. Residues: CASHQLSSANTGELFF.

The genes are TRBV4-1 and TRBJ1-4; the match to TRBD1 covers 7 bases. CDR3 length: 16 residues. The germline V gene has CDR1 MGHRA and CDR2 YSYEKL. The V gene end was trimmed by 0 bases and the J gene end by 6 bases; junction bases not matched to a gene: 7. The CDR3 protein is CASSQDLAGGYEKLFF. The CDR3 DNA sequence: TGCGCCAGCAGCCAAGATCTGGCAGGGGGTTATGAAAAACTGTTTTTT.